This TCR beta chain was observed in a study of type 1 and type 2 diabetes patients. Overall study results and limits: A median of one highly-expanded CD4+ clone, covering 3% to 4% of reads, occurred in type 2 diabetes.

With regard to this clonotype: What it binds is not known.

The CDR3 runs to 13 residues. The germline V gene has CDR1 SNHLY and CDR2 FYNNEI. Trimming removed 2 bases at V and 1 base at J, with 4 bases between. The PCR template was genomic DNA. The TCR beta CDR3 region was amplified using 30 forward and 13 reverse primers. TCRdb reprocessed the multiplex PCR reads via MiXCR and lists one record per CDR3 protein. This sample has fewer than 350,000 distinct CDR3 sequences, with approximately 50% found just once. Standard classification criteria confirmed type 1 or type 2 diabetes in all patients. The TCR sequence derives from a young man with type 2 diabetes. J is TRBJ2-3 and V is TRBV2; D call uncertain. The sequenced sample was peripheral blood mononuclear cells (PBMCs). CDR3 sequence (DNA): TGTGCCAGCAGTGAATGGGGCACAGATACGCAGTATTTT. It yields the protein CASSEWGTDTQYF. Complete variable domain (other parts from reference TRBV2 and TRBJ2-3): EPEVTQTPSHQVTQMGQEVILRCVPISNHLYFYWYRQILGQKVEFLVSFYNNEISEKSEIFDDQFSVERPDGSNFTLKIRSTKLEDSAMYFCASSEWGTDTQYFGPGTRLTVL.